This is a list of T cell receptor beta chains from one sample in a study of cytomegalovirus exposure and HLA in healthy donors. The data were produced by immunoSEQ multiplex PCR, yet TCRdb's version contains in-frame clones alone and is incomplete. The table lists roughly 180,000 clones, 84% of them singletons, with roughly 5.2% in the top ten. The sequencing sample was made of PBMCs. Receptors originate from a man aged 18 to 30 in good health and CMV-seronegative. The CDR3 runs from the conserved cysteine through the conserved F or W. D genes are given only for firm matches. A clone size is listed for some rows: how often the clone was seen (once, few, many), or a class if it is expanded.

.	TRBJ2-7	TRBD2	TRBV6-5	CASSYTSGGNEQYF	TGTGCCAGCAGTTACACTAGCGGGGGGAACGAGCAGTACTTC
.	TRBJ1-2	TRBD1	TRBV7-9	CASSRETPGQGRGYTF	TGTGCCAGCAGCCGCGAAACACCGGGACAGGGGAGGGGCTACACCTTC
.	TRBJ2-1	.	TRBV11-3	CASSLDRGFGYNEQFF	TGTGCCAGCAGCTTAGACAGGGGTTTCGGGTACAATGAGCAGTTCTTC
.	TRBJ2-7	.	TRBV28	CASSPRAYEQYF	TGTGCCAGCAGTCCCAGGGCCTACGAGCAGTACTTC
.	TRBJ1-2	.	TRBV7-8	CASSLGSAYGYTF	TGTGCCAGCAGCTTAGGAAGCGCTTATGGCTACACCTTC
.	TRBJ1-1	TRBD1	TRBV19	CASRMGQGVANTEAFF	TGTGCCAGTAGGATGGGACAGGGGGTTGCGAACACTGAAGCTTTCTTT
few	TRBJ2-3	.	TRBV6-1	CASTSKDGGADTQYF	TGTGCCAGCACCTCGAAGGATGGCGGGGCAGATACGCAGTATTTT
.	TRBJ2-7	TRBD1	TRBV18	CASSPGQGTYEQYF	TGTGCCAGCTCACCCGGACAGGGGACCTACGAGCAGTACTTC
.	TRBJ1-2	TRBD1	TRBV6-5	CASGQGISGYTF	TGTGCCAGCGGACAGGGGATATCTGGCTACACCTTC
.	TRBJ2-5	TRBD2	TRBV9	CASSAGTSGKTYQETQYF	TGTGCCAGCAGCGCCGGGACTAGCGGGAAAACGTACCAAGAGACCCAGTACTTC
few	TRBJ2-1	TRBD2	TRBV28	CASSFPLAGGPPEQFF	TGTGCCAGCAGTTTTCCTCTAGCGGGAGGCCCTCCTGAGCAGTTCTTC
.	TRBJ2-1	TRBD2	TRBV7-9	CASSLAGGFDEQFF	TGTGCCAGCAGCCTAGCGGGGGGGTTCGATGAGCAGTTCTTC
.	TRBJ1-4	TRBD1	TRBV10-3	CAIRAGTGYNEKLFF	TGTGCCATCCGAGCCGGGACAGGGTATAATGAAAAACTGTTTTTT
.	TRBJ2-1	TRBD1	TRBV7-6	CASSDRQGANEQFF	TGTGCCAGCAGTGATCGACAGGGGGCTAATGAGCAGTTCTTC
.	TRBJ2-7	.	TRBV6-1	CASSVFSYEQYF	TGTGCCAGCAGTGTCTTCTCCTACGAGCAGTACTTC
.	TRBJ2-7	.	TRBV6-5	CASSFLLVGGSYEQYF	TGTGCCAGCAGTTTCCTACTAGTCGGAGGCTCCTACGAGCAGTACTTC
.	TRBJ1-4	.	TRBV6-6	CASRTANNEKLFF	TGTGCCAGCCGGACAGCAAATAATGAAAAACTGTTTTTT
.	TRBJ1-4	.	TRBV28	CASSRYRNEKLFF	TGTGCCAGCAGTCGATACAGGAATGAAAAACTGTTTTTT
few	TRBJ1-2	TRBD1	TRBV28	CASSRSGFRDRAYGYTF	TGTGCCAGCAGTCGATCCGGTTTCCGGGACAGGGCCTATGGCTACACCTTC
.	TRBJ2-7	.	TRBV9	CASSVGRQNYEQYF	TGTGCCAGCAGCGTTGGTCGACAGAACTACGAGCAGTACTTC
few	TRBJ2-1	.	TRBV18	CASSPPRAPNNEQFF	TGTGCCAGCTCACCACCGAGAGCTCCTAACAATGAGCAGTTCTTC
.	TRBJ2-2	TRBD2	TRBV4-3	CASSQGLAWNTGELFF	TGCGCCAGCAGCCAGGGACTAGCGTGGAACACCGGGGAGCTGTTTTTT
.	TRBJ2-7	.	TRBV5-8	CASSLAISGEQYF	TGTGCCAGCAGCTTGGCTATCAGCGGGGAGCAGTACTTC
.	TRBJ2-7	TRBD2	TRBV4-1	CASSQRLAGGHIEQYF	TGCGCCAGCAGCCAACGTTTGGCGGGGGGTCATATCGAGCAGTACTTC
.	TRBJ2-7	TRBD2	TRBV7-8	CASETGRGEAYEQYF	TGTGCCAGCGAAACCGGACGGGGGGAGGCCTACGAGCAGTACTTC
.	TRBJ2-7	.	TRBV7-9	CASSLFVGLLYEQYF	TGTGCCAGCAGCTTATTTGTGGGGCTCCTCTACGAGCAGTACTTC
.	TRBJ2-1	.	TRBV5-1	CASSSRGGGNEQFF	TGCGCCAGCAGCTCCAGAGGGGGGGGCAATGAGCAGTTCTTC
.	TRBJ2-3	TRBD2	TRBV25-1	CASSGLAGGSLGTQYF	TGTGCCAGCAGTGGTCTAGCGGGGGGGTCCCTGGGTACGCAGTATTTT
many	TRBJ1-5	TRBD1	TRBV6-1	CASNHRGHRQPQHF	TGTGCCAGCAATCACAGGGGGCATCGTCAGCCCCAGCATTTT
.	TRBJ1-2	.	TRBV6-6	CASIEWSSGPYGYTF	TGTGCCAGCATCGAGTGGTCTTCAGGTCCCTATGGCTACACCTTC
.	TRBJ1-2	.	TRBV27	CASSEGLYGYTF	TGTGCCAGCAGCGAGGGCCTCTATGGCTACACCTTC
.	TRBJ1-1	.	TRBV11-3	CASSLDQVVSTEAFF	TGTGCCAGCAGCTTAGATCAGGTCGTGAGCACTGAAGCTTTCTTT
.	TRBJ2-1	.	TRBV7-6	CASSRISNEQFF	TGTGCCAGCAGCCGAATTAGCAATGAGCAGTTCTTC
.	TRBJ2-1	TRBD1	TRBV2	CASDRGSSYNEQFF	TGTGCCAGTGACAGGGGTTCCTCCTACAATGAGCAGTTCTTC
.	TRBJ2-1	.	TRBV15	CATSRSVNEQFF	TGTGCCACCAGCAGATCGGTCAATGAGCAGTTCTTC
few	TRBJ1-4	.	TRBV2	CASRSGFGQINEKLFF	TGTGCCAGCAGATCGGGATTCGGGCAGATTAATGAAAAACTGTTTTTT
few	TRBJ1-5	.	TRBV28	CASSFGQPQHF	TGTGCCAGCAGTTTCGGTCAGCCCCAGCATTTT
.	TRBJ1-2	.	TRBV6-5	CASTNGGLTYGYTF	TGTGCCAGCACCAACGGGGGTCTTACCTATGGCTACACCTTC
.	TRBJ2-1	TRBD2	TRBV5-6	CASSLLGGFNEQFF	TGTGCCAGCAGCTTATTGGGAGGGTTCAATGAGCAGTTCTTC
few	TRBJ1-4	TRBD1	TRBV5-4	CASSLQGASEKLFF	TGTGCCAGCAGCTTGCAGGGGGCGAGTGAAAAACTGTTTTTT
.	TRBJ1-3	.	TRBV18	CASSPIRSGNTIYF	TGTGCCAGCTCACCAATCAGGTCCGGAAACACCATATATTTT
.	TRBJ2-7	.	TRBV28	CASREGGRSSYEQYF	TGTGCCAGCAGAGAGGGTGGGCGGAGCTCCTACGAGCAGTACTTC
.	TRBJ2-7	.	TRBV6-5	CASSLRQSYEQYF	TGTGCCAGCAGTTTACGACAGTCCTACGAGCAGTACTTC
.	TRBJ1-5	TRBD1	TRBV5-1	CASSLGDREYSNQPQHF	TGCGCCAGCAGCTTGGGGGACAGGGAATATAGCAATCAGCCCCAGCATTTT
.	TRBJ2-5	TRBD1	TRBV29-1	CSVERGPGEQETQYF	TGCAGCGTTGAAAGGGGGCCCGGCGAACAAGAGACCCAGTACTTC
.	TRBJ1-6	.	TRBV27	CASSRDIGSPLHF	TGTGCCAGTAGCCGGGACATCGGGTCACCCCTCCACTTT
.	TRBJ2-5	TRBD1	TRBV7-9	CASSKGQGEETQYF	TGTGCCAGCAGTAAAGGACAGGGAGAGGAGACCCAGTACTTC
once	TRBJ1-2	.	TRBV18	CASSPRGINNYGYTF	TGTGCCAGCTCACCTCGGGGAATAAATAACTATGGCTACACCTTC
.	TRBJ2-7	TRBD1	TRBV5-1	CASSSWDRTYEQYF	TGCGCCAGCAGCTCCTGGGACAGGACCTACGAGCAGTACTTC
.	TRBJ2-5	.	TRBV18	CASSPRTEQETQYF	TGTGCCAGCTCACCAAGGACAGAACAAGAGACCCAGTACTTC
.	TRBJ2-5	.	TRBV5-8	CASSLLCCFRTPFQETQYF	TGTGCCAGCAGCTTGCTCTGTTGTTTCCGAACACCATTCCAAGAGACCCAGTACTTC